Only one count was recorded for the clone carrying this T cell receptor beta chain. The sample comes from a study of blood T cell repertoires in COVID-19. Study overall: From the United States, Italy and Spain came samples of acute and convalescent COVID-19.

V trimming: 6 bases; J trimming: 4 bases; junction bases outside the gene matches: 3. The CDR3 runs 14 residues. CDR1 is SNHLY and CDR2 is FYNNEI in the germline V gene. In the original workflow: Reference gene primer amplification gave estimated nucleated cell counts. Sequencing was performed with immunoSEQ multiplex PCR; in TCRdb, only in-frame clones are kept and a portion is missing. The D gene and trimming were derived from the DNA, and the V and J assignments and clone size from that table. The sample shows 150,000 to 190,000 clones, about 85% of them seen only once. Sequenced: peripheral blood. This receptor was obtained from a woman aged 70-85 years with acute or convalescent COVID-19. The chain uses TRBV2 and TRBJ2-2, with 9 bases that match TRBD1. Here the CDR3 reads CASRRDRATGELFF. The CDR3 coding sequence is TGTGCCAGCAGACGGGACAGGGCCACCGGGGAGCTGTTTTTT.